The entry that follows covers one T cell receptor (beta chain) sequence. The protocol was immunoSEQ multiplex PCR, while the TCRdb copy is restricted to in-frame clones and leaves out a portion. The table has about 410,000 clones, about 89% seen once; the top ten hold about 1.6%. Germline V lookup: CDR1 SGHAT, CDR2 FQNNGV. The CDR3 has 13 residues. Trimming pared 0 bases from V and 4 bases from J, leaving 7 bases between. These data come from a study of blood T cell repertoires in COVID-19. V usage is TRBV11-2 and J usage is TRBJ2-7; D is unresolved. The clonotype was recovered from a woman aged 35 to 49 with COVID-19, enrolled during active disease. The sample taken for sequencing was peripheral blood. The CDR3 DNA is TGTGCCAGCAGCTTAGATTTGCTATACGAGCAGTACTTC. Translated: CASSLDLLYEQYF.